The 3 T cell receptor beta chains below all came from one sample that was sequenced in a study of shared clonotypes between healthy human individuals. The table came from immunoSEQ multiplex PCR; TCRdb's copy has only in-frame clones and leaves some out. The top ten clones hold approximately 12% of a sample with 500,000 to 650,000 clones, roughly four fifths of them seen once. Sequenced material: PBMCs. These receptors all stem from a woman aged 40 to 49 in good health. Some clones in this sample may be carry-over from other donors' samples.

This clone was observed at least ten times. This sample includes further DNA sequences coding for the same CDR3. The V and J genes are TRBV2 and TRBJ1-1; D not resolved. Trimming pared 2 bases from V and 6 bases from J, leaving 7 bases between. The CDR3 covers 12 residues. The germline gives CDR1 SNHLY, CDR2 FYNNEI. The CDR3 bases are TGTGCCAGCAGTGAAAGAGCGGCTGAAGCTTTCTTT. Its protein is CASSERAAEAFF.

This clone showed up many times. A read error is possible here, since a much larger clone lies one base away. Other DNA sequences in this sample translate to the same CDR3. The J gene is TRBJ1-1, the V gene TRBV30, with D possibly matching TRBD1 (6 bases). The CDR3 loop spans 14 amino acids. CDR1 and CDR2 from the germline V gene are GTSNPN and SVGIG (reference sequence). The V end lost 4 bases, the J end lost 1 base, and 13 bases lay between the germline ends. This chain's CDR3 is CAWKAGHRNTEAFF. CDR3 bases: TGTGCCTGGAAAGCGGGACATAGGAACACTGAAGCTTTCTTT.

The gene calls are TRBV15 and TRBJ2-6, with 15 bases fitting TRBD2. The V gene's germline CDR1 is LNHNV and CDR2 YYDKDF (reference sequence). V lost 3 bases, J lost 2 bases, and 2 bases stayed unmatched. The CDR3 covers 18 residues. CDR3 coding DNA: TGTGCCACCAGCAGGGGACTAGCGGGAGGAGCTGGGGCCAACGTCCTGACTTTC. Its protein is CATSRGLAGGAGANVLTF.